These T cell receptor beta chains were read from a single sample in a study of blood T cells in healthy people across ages. TCRdb ran MiXCR on the 5' RACE reads and lists one entry per CDR3 protein. This table holds about 680,000 distinct CDR3 sequences, 49% found once. The sample comprised blood. The receptor set was obtained from a woman between 55 and 75 years old in good health. Each CDR3 is given with its conserved first and last residue. D genes are given only for firm matches. Expanded clones get a size class; other rows say once, few or many, or leave the size out.

>.|TRBJ2-7|.|TRBV7-9
TGTGCCAGCAGCGGTACGGGACAAAGCACCTACGAGCAGTACTTC
CASSGTGQSTYEQYF
>TRBD2|TRBJ2-1|.|TRBV24-1
TGTGCCACCAGTGAACCTAGCGGGAGGGCCTACAATGAGCAGTTCTTC
CATSEPSGRAYNEQFF
>TRBD1|TRBJ1-2|few|TRBV20-1
TGCAGTGCTAGCGGGACAGGAGGAAATGGCTACACCTTC
CSASGTGGNGYTF
>.|TRBJ1-1|few|TRBV20-1
TGCAGTGGGCTTGGGATGGGCACTGAAGCTTTCTTT
CSGLGMGTEAFF
>.|TRBJ2-5|.|TRBV20-1
TGCGGTGCTAGGGCATTCCAGGGTACGGAGACCCAGTACTTC
CGARAFQGTETQYF
>.|TRBJ2-5|few|TRBV20-1
TGCAGTGCTAGAGGAGTCAGGGAACAAGAGACCCAGTACTTC
CSARGVREQETQYF
>.|TRBJ2-5|.|TRBV20-1
TGCAGTGCAACAAAAAGAGATGGCTCCCACAATGAGCAGTACTTC
CSATKRDGSHNEQYF
>TRBD1|TRBJ1-1|.|TRBV4-1
TGCGCCAGCAGCTCAGATCCAGGGGGCCGGGGAGCTTTCTTT
CASSSDPGGRGAFF
>TRBD1|TRBJ1-2|.|TRBV6-2/TRBV6-3
TGTGCCAGCAGTGCACGGACAGGGACCTATGGCTACACCTTC
CASSARTGTYGYTF
>TRBD1|TRBJ1-6|many|TRBV2
TGTGCCAGCCTAGGACAGGCCAATTCACCCCTCCACTTT
CASLGQANSPLHF
>.|TRBJ2-3|.|TRBV7-9
TGTGCCAGCAGCTTAGCGGTCGGTAGCACAGATACGCAGTATTTT
CASSLAVGSTDTQYF
>.|TRBJ1-4|.|TRBV20-1
TGCAGTGCTAGAAATGCAACTAATGAAAAACTGTTTTTT
CSARNATNEKLFF
>.|TRBJ2-1|.|TRBV29-1
TGCAGCGTTGATAAGGCAGGGAAGACGATTGAGCAGTTCTTC
CSVDKAGKTIEQFF
>TRBD2|TRBJ2-7|.|TRBV5-5
TGTGCCAGCAGCGAGAGGGTAGCGGGAACCTACGAGCAGTACTTC
CASSERVAGTYEQYF
>TRBD1|TRBJ1-4|.|TRBV7-2
TGTGCCAGCAGCCGGACAGGGGGCGGTGAAAAACTGTTTTTT
CASSRTGGGEKLFF
>.|TRBJ2-3|once|TRBV5-6
TGTGCCAGCAGCTTCTTGACAGAGTACACAGATACGCAGTATTTT
CASSFLTEYTDTQYF
>.|TRBJ2-7|few|TRBV5-5
TGTGCCAGCAGCTGGGGGGCTCACGCCTACGAGCAGTACTTC
CASSWGAHAYEQYF
>TRBD2|TRBJ2-4|.|TRBV30
TGTGCCTGGAGTGTACGGCGGACGACTAGCGGGAGAGCCAAAAACATTCAGTACTTC
CAWSVRRTTSGRAKNIQYF
>TRBD2|TRBJ2-1|few|TRBV5-1
TGCGCCAGCAGCTTGTCTCCTAGCGGCTACGTTAATGAGCAGTTCTTC
CASSLSPSGYVNEQFF
>.|TRBJ2-7|few|TRBV29-1
TGCAGCGTTGAAGACACGAGTTCCTCCTACGAGCAGTACTTC
CSVEDTSSSYEQYF
>.|TRBJ2-7|.|TRBV21-1
TGTGCCAGCAGCAAAGTACGGGACAGGGGCGTCCTAGCGGGAGGGTACCACGAGCAGTACTTC
CASSKVRDRGVLAGGYHEQYF
>.|TRBJ1-1|.|TRBV5-8
TGTGCCAGCAGCTTGGAGTGGCGGAACACTGAAGCTTTCTTT
CASSLEWRNTEAFF
>.|TRBJ1-2|.|TRBV12-3/TRBV12-4
TGTGCCAGCAGTTTCAAGGGGAGCTATGGCTACACCTTC
CASSFKGSYGYTF
>.|TRBJ2-7|.|TRBV27
TGTGCCAGCAGTTTATCGGGAAACTACGAGCAGTACTTC
CASSLSGNYEQYF
>.|TRBJ1-1|few|TRBV27
TGTGCCAGCAGTTTATCGAAAAGGGCCAATGAAGCTTTCTTT
CASSLSKRANEAFF
>.|TRBJ2-2|.|TRBV20-1
TGCAGTGCTAGAGATCTAAGGACACGAACCGGGGAGCTGTTTTTT
CSARDLRTRTGELFF
>TRBD2|TRBJ2-1|few|TRBV5-1
TGCGCCAGCAGCTTGGAGGTAGCGGGGGCCAATGAGCAGTTCTTC
CASSLEVAGANEQFF
>.|TRBJ1-4|.|TRBV20-1
TGCAGTGCTAGAGATTCCCGATATGAGGAGAGAAAACTGTTTTTT
CSARDSRYEERKLFF